A single sample is the source of the 18 T cell receptor beta chains below, sequenced in a study of T cell repertoires in cytomegalovirus infection. The antigens of these receptors remain unknown. TCRdb ran MiXCR on the reads and lists one entry per CDR3 protein. The sample yields roughly 920,000 distinct CDR3 sequences, roughly a third seen once. Specimen: cultured CD8+ T cells from PBMCs, collected from culture after CMV antigen stimulation. All receptors derive from a human donor in good health (CMV status not recorded). Some clones in this sample may be carry-over from other donors' samples.

The V gene is TRBV12-3 or TRBV12-4, the J gene TRBJ2-3; D uncertain. V lost 0 bases to trimming and J lost 4 bases, with 11 bases between them. CDR3 length: 15 amino acids. The CDR3 loop is CASSLASMGADTQYF. CDR3 sequence (DNA): TGTGCCAGCAGTTTAGCGAGCATGGGTGCAGATACGCAGTATTTT.

The chain carries TRBV13 and TRBJ1-2; D is undetermined. The CDR3 totals 15 residues. V was cut by 5 bases and J by 0 bases, with 13 bases left in between. Germline-derived CDR1 and CDR2 are PRHDT and FYEKMQ (reference sequence). In DNA, the CDR3 is TGTGCCAGCAGCCCCGGACGCAGAACTAACTATGGCTACACCTTC. Its protein product is CASSPGRRTNYGYTF.

The chain recombines TRBV7-9 with TRBJ2-7; D gene uncertain. V was pared by 4 bases and J by 4 bases, with 8 bases between. There are 12 residues in the CDR3. Germline CDR1 and CDR2: SEHNR and FQNEAQ (reference sequence). This CDR3 reads CASSSGWYEQYF. Here the CDR3 DNA reads TGTGCCAGCAGCTCCGGATGGTACGAGCAGTACTTC.

The chain combines TRBV6-5 with TRBJ2-7, with TRBD1 identical over 7 bases. Germline lookup yields CDR1 MNHEY and CDR2 SVGAGI. J gave up 3 bases and V 2 bases, and 4 bases lay outside the gene matches. The CDR3 runs to 14 residues. The DNA of the CDR3 is TGTGCCAGCAGTTACGGGACAGCGGTCTACGAGCAGTACTTC. It yields the protein CASSYGTAVYEQYF.

In its sample, this clonotype was seen many times. The chain links TRBV7-9 to TRBJ2-7; D uncertain. The CDR3 totals 12 residues. Trimming removed 4 bases from V and 5 bases from J, with 9 bases in between. The V gene's germline CDR1 is SEHNR and CDR2 FQNEAQ (reference sequence). For the CDR3, the DNA is TGTGCCAGCAGCTCTAGGTGGGACGAGCAGTACTTC. Amino acid sequence: CASSSRWDEQYF.

V usage is TRBV12-3 or TRBV12-4 and J usage is TRBJ2-7, with 10 bases aligning to TRBD1. Germline trimming cut 5 bases from V and 3 bases from J; bases unmatched to any gene: 4. The CDR3 extends over 14 amino acids. The CDR3 spells CASSLTGGFYEQYF. In DNA, the CDR3 is TGTGCCAGCAGTCTGACAGGGGGCTTCTACGAGCAGTACTTC.

This clonotype has a handful of counts. As DNA, the CDR3 is TGTGCTAGTGGTTTTACTAGCGGGGGGATTCGGTCCTACAATGAGCAGTTCTTC. Translation gives CASGFTSGGIRSYNEQFF. This chain connects TRBV12-5 to TRBJ2-1, with TRBD2 identical over 12 bases. Looked up from germline, CDR1 is LGHNT and CDR2 is FRNRAP. Unmatched junction bases numbered 7, after V lost 3 bases and J lost 1 base. The CDR3 is made up of 18 amino acids.

This clonotype was recorded at least ten times. The CDR3, as DNA: TGTGCCAGCAGCCCCCTAGAGGGGACATTCCAAAGTTCAGATTCACCCCTCCACTTT. Residues: CASSPLEGTFQSSDSPLHF. V and J are TRBV27 and TRBJ1-6; TRBD1 might be the D (6 bases). The CDR3 has 19 amino acids. Germline V CDR1 and CDR2: MNHEY, SMNVEV (reference sequence). V lost 6 bases, J lost 8 bases, and 29 bases lay in between.

This clonotype appeared many times. In DNA, the CDR3 is TGTGCCAGCAGCCCCTATAGAGGAGTTAAGGGGAAGTTCGACACCGGGGAGCTGTTTTTT. Residues: CASSPYRGVKGKFDTGELFF. The chain combines TRBV7-2 with TRBJ2-2; D is perhaps TRBD1 (5 bases). Germline V gives CDR1 SGHTA, CDR2 FQGNSA. The CDR3 loop spans 20 amino acids. Between the trimmed V and J ends, which lost 5 bases and 3 bases, there was a span of 28 bases. Looking up the rest from reference TRBV7-2 and TRBJ2-2 gives the full variable domain: GAGVSQSPSNKVTEKGKDVELRCDPISGHTALYWYRQSLGQGLEFLIYFQGNSAPDKSGLPSDRFSAERTGGSVSTLTIQRTQQEDSAVYLCASSPYRGVKGKFDTGELFFGEGSRLTVL.

The rearrangement joins TRBV12-3 or TRBV12-4 to TRBJ1-1; maybe TRBD1 (6 bases). Trimming took off 4 bases at V and 5 bases at J, with 14 bases between the two ends. This CDR3 contains 14 residues. The CDR3 spells CASSSLSRGTEAFF. The CDR3 DNA sequence: TGTGCCAGCAGTTCCCTTTCAAGGGGGACTGAAGCTTTCTTT.

The chain has TRBV28 and TRBJ2-2, with TRBD1 identical over 7 bases. The V gene's germline CDR1 is MDHEN and CDR2 SYDVKM. CDR3 length: 17 amino acids. The V segment lost 2 bases and the J segment 3 bases; nucleotides outside the gene matches: 9. DNA of the CDR3: TGTGCCAGCAGTTTAAATCCGACAGGGCGCCACACCGGGGAGCTGTTTTTT. This sequence encodes CASSLNPTGRHTGELFF.

In its sample, this clonotype was seen a few times. The V and J genes are TRBV10-3 and TRBJ2-3; D unclear. Germline loops: CDR1 ENHRY, CDR2 SYGVKD. This CDR3 is 14 amino acids long. V was pared by 9 bases and J by 2 bases, with 15 bases between. CDR3 amino acids: CAIGFSGPTDTQYF. The CDR3 DNA reads TGTGCCATAGGGTTCTCCGGACCCACAGATACGCAGTATTTT.

This clonotype turned up a few times. V gene TRBV25-1 combines with J gene TRBJ1-2; D uncertain. CDR3 length equals 11 residues. The germline CDR1 and CDR2 sequences are MGHDK and SYGVNS. Trimming took off 11 bases at V and 4 bases at J, with 11 bases between the two ends. The CDR3 DNA is TGTGCCTCTCTCTCCAGCTATGGCTACACCTTC. Its translation: CASLSSYGYTF.

The rearrangement links TRBV6-5 to TRBJ2-1; the D is unclear. V lost 3 bases and J 0 bases, leaving 12 bases between the germline ends. The germline CDR1 and CDR2 sequences are MNHEY and SVGAGI. The CDR3 contains 16 residues. The CDR3 coding sequence is TGTGCCAGCAGTTATGGGTTGAGTGGCTCCTACAATGAGCAGTTCTTC. It translates to CASSYGLSGSYNEQFF.

This clonotype was counted ten times or more. V usage is TRBV7-6 and J usage is TRBJ2-1, with 11 bases aligning to TRBD2. CDR1 is SGHVS and CDR2 is FNYEAQ in the germline V gene. Trimming at V came to 4 bases and at J to 4 bases, leaving 3 bases not matched to a gene. This CDR3 has 15 amino acids. CDR3 nucleotides: TGTGCCAGCAGCTCGACTAGCGGGAATTACAATGAGCAGTTCTTC. This codes for CASSSTSGNYNEQFF. The full variable domain, in which reference TRBV7-6 and TRBJ2-1 provide the parts outside the CDR3, is GAGVSQSPRYKVTKRGQDVALRCDPISGHVSLYWYRQALGQGPEFLTYFNYEAQQDKSGLPNDRFSAERPEGSISTLTIQRTEQRDSAMYRCASSSTSGNYNEQFFGPGTRLTVL.

The chain uses TRBV19 and TRBJ1-1, with D perhaps matching TRBD1 (6 bases). V was trimmed by 5 bases and J by 4 bases, leaving 14 bases between them. Germline loops: CDR1 LNHDA, CDR2 SQIVND (reference sequence). The CDR3 is 14 amino acids. The CDR3 bases are TGTGCCAGTAGTCGGGACACCGTGGGCACTGAAGCTTTCTTT. Translation: CASSRDTVGTEAFF.

The chain uses TRBV9 and TRBJ1-2; weak D call: TRBD1 (5 bases). Trimming shortened V by 0 bases and J by 4 bases, and 13 bases separated the two germline ends. The CDR3 covers 15 residues. Germline values: CDR1 SGDLS, CDR2 YYNGEE. CDR3 in amino acids: CASSVVQGAGYGYTF. In nucleotides, the CDR3 is TGTGCCAGCAGCGTAGTGCAGGGCGCGGGCTATGGCTACACCTTC.

There are many counts of this clonotype. This rearrangement joins TRBV12-3 or TRBV12-4 to TRBJ1-4; the D is unclear. This CDR3 contains 14 residues. Trimming took 6 bases from V and 8 from J, leaving 16 bases between them. CDR3 nucleotide sequence: TGTGCCAGCAGCCCCTCGAACGAGGAGGAAAAACTGTTTTTT. Its translation is CASSPSNEEEKLFF.